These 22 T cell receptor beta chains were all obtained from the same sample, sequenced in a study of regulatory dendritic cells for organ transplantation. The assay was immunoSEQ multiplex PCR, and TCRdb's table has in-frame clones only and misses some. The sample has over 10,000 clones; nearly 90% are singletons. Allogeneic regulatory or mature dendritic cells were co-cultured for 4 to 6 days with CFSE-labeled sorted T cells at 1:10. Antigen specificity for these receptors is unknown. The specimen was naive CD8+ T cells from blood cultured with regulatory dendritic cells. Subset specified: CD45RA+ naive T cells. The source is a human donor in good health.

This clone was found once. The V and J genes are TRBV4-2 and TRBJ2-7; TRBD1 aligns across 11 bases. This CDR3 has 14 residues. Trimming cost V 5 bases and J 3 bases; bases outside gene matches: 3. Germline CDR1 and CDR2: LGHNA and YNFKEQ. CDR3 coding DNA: TGTGCCAGCAGCTCCGGGACAGGGGGCTACGAGCAGTACTTC. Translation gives CASSSGTGGYEQYF.

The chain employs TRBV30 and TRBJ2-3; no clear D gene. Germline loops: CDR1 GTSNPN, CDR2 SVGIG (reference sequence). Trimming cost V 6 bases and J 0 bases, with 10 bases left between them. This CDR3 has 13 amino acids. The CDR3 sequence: CACFYPSTDTQYF. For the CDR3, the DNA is TGTGCCTGCTTTTATCCTAGCACAGATACGCAGTATTTT.

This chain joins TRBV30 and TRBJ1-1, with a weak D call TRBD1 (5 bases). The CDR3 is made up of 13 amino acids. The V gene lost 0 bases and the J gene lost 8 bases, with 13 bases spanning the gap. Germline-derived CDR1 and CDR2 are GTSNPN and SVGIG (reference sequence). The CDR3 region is CAWSVGGNGEAFF. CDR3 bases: TGTGCCTGGAGTGTGGGGGGGAACGGCGAAGCTTTCTTT.

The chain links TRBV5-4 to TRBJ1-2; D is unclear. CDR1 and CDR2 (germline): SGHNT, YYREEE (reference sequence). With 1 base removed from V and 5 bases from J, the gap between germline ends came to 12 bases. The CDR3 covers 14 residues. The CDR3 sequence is CASSLTGVSYGYTF. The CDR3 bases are TGTGCCAGCAGCTTGACGGGAGTTAGTTATGGCTACACCTTC.

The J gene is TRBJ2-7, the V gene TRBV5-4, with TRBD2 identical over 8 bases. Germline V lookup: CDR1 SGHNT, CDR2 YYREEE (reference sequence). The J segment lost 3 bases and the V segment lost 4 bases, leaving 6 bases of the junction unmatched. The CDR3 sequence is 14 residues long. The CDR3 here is CASSPRAGVYEQYF. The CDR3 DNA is TGTGCCAGCAGCCCGCGAGCGGGAGTCTACGAGCAGTACTTC.

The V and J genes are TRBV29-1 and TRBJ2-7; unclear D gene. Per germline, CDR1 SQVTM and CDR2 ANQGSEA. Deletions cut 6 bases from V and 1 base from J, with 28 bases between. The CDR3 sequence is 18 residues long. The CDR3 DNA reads TGCAGCGTAGCCGATACGGAAACCGTTGTCCGGAATTCCTACGAGCAGTACTTC. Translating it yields CSVADTETVVRNSYEQYF.

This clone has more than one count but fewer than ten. The CDR3 loop is CASSLEGSRSETQYF. CDR3 DNA: TGTGCCAGCAGCTTAGAGGGCAGCAGGTCAGAGACCCAGTACTTC. The chain employs TRBV11-2 and TRBJ2-5; no clear D gene. The CDR3 totals 15 residues. In germline, CDR1 is SGHAT, CDR2 FQNNGV. V was shortened by 0 bases and J by 4 bases, with 12 bases between the two germline ends.

Here the CDR3 DNA reads TGTGCCAGCAGTTACCGGTTCGGTGAAGCTTTCTTT. This encodes CASSYRFGEAFF. J is TRBJ1-1 and V is TRBV6-5; D is unclear. The CDR3 is 12 residues long. V lost 2 bases and J lost 7, with 8 bases in between. In germline, CDR1 is MNHEY, CDR2 SVGAGI.

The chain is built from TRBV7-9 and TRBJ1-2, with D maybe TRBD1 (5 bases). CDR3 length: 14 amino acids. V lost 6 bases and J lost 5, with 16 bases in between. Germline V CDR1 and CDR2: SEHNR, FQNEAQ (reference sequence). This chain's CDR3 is CASSFFGTEYGYTF. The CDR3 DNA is TGTGCCAGCAGTTTCTTCGGGACGGAGTATGGCTACACCTTC.

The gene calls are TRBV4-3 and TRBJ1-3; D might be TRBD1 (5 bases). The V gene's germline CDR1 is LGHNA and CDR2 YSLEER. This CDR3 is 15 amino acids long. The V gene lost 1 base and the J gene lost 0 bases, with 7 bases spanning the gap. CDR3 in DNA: TGCGCCAGCAGCCAAGGGGGGGTCTCTGGAAACACCATATATTTT. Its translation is CASSQGGVSGNTIYF.

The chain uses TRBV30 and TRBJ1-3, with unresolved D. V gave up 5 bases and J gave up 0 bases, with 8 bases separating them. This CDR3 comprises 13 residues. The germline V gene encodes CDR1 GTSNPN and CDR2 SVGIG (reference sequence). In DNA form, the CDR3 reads TGTGCCTGGGACCAGAACTCTGGAAACACCATATATTTT. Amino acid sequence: CAWDQNSGNTIYF.

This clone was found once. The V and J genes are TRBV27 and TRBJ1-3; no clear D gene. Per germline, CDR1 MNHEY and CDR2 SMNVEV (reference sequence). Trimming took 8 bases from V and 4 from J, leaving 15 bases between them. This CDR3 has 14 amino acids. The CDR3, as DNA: TGTGCCAGCGGTGGTTGGCGTTCAGGAAACACCATATATTTT. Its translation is CASGGWRSGNTIYF.

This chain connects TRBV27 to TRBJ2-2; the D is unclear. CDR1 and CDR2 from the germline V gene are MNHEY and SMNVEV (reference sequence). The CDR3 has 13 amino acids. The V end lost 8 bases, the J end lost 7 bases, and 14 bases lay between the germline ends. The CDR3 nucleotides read TGTGCCAGCTCACCGCGGCCGAGCGGGGAGCTGTTTTTT. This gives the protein CASSPRPSGELFF.

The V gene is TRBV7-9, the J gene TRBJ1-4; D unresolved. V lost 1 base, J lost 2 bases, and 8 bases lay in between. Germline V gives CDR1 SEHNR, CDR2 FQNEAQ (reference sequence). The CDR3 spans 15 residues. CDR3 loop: CASSLGRHTNEKLFF. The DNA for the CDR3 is TGTGCCAGCAGCTTAGGGCGGCATACTAATGAAAAACTGTTTTTT. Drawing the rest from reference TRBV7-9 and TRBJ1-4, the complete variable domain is DTGVSQNPRHKITKRGQNVTFRCDPISEHNRLYWYRQTLGQGPEFLTYFQNEAQLEKSRLLSDRFSAERPKGSFSTLEIQRTEQGDSAMYLCASSLGRHTNEKLFFGSGTQLSVL.

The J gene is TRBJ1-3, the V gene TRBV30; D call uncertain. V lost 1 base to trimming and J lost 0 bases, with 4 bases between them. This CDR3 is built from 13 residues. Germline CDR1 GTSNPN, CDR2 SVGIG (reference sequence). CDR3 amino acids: CAWSEGSGNTIYF. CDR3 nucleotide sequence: TGTGCCTGGAGTGAAGGCTCTGGAAACACCATATATTTT.

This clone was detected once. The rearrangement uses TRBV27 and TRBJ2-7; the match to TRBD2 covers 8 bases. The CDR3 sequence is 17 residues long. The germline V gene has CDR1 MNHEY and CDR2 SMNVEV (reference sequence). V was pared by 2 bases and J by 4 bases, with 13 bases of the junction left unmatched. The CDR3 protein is CASSLTTPLAGDYEQYF. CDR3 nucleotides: TGTGCCAGCAGTTTAACCACCCCCCTAGCGGGCGATTACGAGCAGTACTTC.

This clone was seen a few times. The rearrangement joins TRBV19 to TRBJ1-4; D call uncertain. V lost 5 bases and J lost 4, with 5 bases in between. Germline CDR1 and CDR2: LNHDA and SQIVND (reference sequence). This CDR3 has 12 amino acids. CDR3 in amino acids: CASSSLNEKLFF. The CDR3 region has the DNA TGTGCCAGTAGTTCGCTTAATGAAAAACTGTTTTTT.

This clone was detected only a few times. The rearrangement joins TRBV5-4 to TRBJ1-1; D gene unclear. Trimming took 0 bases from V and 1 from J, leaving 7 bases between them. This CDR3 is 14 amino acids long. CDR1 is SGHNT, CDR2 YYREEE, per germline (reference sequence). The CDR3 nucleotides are TGTGCCAGCAGCTTGGGGGTGGGGAACACTGAAGCTTTCTTT. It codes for CASSLGVGNTEAFF. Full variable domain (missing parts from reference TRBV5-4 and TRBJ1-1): ETGVTQSPTHLIKTRGQQVTLRCSSQSGHNTVSWYQQALGQGPQFIFQYYREEENGRGNFPPRFSGLQFPNYSSELNVNALELDDSALYLCASSLGVGNTEAFFGQGTRLTVV.

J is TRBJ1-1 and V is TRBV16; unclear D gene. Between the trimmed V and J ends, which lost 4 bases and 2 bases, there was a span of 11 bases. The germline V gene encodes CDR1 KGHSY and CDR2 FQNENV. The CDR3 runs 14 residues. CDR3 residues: CASSPEYGNTEAFF. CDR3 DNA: TGTGCCAGCAGCCCAGAGTATGGAAACACTGAAGCTTTCTTT. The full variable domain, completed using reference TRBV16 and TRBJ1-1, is GEEVAQTPKHLVRGEGQKAKLYCAPIKGHSYVFWYQQVLKNEFKFLISFQNENVFDETGMPKERFSAKCLPNSPCSLEIQATKLEDSAVYFCASSPEYGNTEAFFGQGTRLTVV.

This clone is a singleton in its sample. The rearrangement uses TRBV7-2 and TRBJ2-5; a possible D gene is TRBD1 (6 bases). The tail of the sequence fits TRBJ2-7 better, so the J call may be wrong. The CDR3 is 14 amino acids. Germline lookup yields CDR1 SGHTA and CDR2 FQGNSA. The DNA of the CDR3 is TGTGCCAGCAGCTTATACCAGGGGACCTACGAGCAGTACTTC. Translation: CASSLYQGTYEQYF.

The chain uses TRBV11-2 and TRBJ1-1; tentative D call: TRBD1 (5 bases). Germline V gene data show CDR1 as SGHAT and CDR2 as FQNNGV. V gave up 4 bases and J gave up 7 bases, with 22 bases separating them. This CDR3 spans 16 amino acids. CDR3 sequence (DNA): TGTGCCAGCAGCTCCCCTCTAACAGGAGCGGAGGGTGAAGCTTTCTTT. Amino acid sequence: CASSSPLTGAEGEAFF.

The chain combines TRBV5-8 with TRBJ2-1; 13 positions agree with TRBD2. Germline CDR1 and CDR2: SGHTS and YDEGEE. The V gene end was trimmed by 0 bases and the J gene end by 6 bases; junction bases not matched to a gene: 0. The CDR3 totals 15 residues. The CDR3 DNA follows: TGTGCCAGCAGCTTGGGGACTAGCGGGAGCAATGAGCAGTTCTTC. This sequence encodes CASSLGTSGSNEQFF.